This T cell receptor beta chain was retrieved from a study of control samples from healthy donors and cancer patients. Germline assignment: CDR1 MNHNS and CDR2 SASEGT. The CDR3 consists of 14 residues. V dropped 1 base and J dropped 4 bases, with 5 bases sitting between them. Using immunoSEQ multiplex PCR, the repertoire was profiled, and TCRdb retains in-frame clones only, with some absent. The top ten hold about 9.5% of the sample, which has tens of thousands of clones, about four fifths seen once. The receptor was derived from a man between 65 and 85 years old in good health. Source material: blood. The chain carries TRBV6-1 and TRBJ1-6; D call uncertain. The CDR3 protein is CASSEVTYNSPLHF. The DNA of the CDR3 is TGTGCCAGCAGTGAAGTCACTTATAATTCACCCCTCCACTTT.